This TCR beta chain emerged from a study of response to subunit inactivated influenza vaccine. Study-wide results and limits: The authors put forward the suggestion that each seasonal influenza vaccination may bring in only a limited number of new T cells.

The CDR3 loop spans 15 amino acids. Trimming took off 5 bases at V and 5 bases at J, with 16 bases between the two ends. The germline V gene has CDR1 SGHVS and CDR2 FQNEAQ. TCRdb reprocessed the RT-PCR reads via MiXCR and lists one record per CDR3 protein. The table includes approximately 700,000 distinct CDR3 sequences, approximately 14% detected once. Only a few counts were recorded for this clonotype. What it binds is unknown. This sequence joins TRBV7-8 and TRBJ2-1, with D hard to call. This TCR was sampled from a middle-aged man who received an inactivated influenza vaccine. The material was PBMCs from blood, obtained 14 to 15 days before vaccination. CDR3 sequence: CASSPPARGHNEQFF. CDR3 sequence (DNA): TGTGCCAGCAGCCCCCCGGCTAGAGGCCACAATGAGCAGTTCTTC. The full variable domain, completed using reference TRBV7-8 and TRBJ2-1, is GAGVSQSPRYKVAKRGQDVALRCDPISGHVSLFWYQQALGQGPEFLTYFQNEAQLDKSGLPSDRFFAERPEGSVSTLKIQRTQQEDSAVYLCASSPPARGHNEQFFGPGTRLTVL.